These 4 T cell receptor beta chains originate from one sample sequenced in a study of OX40 agonist ivuxolimab in advanced cancers. Clones were read by immunoSEQ multiplex PCR, and TCRdb kept only the in-frame ones, dropping some. The top ten clones hold around 2.9% of a sample with 35,000 to 45,000 clones, around four fifths of them seen once. The material sequenced was CD4+ or CD8+ T cells sorted from blood, taken in a trial of the OX40 agonist ivuxolimab. The origin of the receptors is an adult with an advanced solid tumor such as melanoma, head and neck, liver or kidney cancer.

The chain uses TRBV11-1 and TRBJ1-1; D unresolved. V gave up 5 bases and J gave up 5 bases, with 18 bases separating them. CDR3 length: 15 residues. From germline, CDR1 is SGHAT and CDR2 FQDESV (reference sequence). The CDR3 is CASSPRNRAVTEAFF. The CDR3 DNA reads TGTGCCAGCAGCCCCCGGAACAGAGCGGTAACTGAAGCTTTCTTT.

This chain links TRBV11-3 with TRBJ2-3, with D unclear. Germline V gives CDR1 SGHNT, CDR2 YENEEA. Trimming removed 1 base at V and 2 bases at J, with 7 bases between. This CDR3 is 14 amino acids long. CDR3 residues: CASSLAGNTDTQYF. CDR3 DNA sequence: TGTGCCAGCAGCTTAGCGGGCAACACAGATACGCAGTATTTT.

This chain connects TRBV5-4 to TRBJ2-7; a weak D match, TRBD1 (6 bases). V shed 4 bases and J shed 2 bases, with 13 bases lying between them. There are 14 residues in the CDR3. Germline assignment: CDR1 SGHNT and CDR2 YYREEE (reference sequence). CDR3 nucleotide sequence: TGTGCCAGCAGCCCTCCGGGACAAACCTACGAGCAGTACTTC. This gives the protein CASSPPGQTYEQYF.

The chain combines TRBV5-6 with TRBJ1-4; tentative D call: TRBD1 (6 bases). This CDR3 has 15 residues. CDR1 and CDR2 (germline): SGHDT, YYEEEE. V was shortened by 2 bases and J by 4 bases, with 12 bases between the two germline ends. Written as DNA, the CDR3 is TGTGCCAGCAGCTTCTCAGGGGTCATTAATGAAAAACTGTTTTTT. The encoded protein is CASSFSGVINEKLFF. Together with reference TRBV5-6 and TRBJ1-4, the CDR3 gives the full variable domain: DAGVTQSPTHLIKTRGQQVTLRCSPKSGHDTVSWYQQALGQGPQFIFQYYEEEERQRGNFPDRFSGHQFPNYSSELNVNALLLGDSALYLCASSFSGVINEKLFFGSGTQLSVL.